Presented here are 25 T cell receptor beta chains from one specimen sequenced in a study of shared clonotypes between healthy human individuals. Sequencing was performed with immunoSEQ multiplex PCR; in TCRdb, only in-frame clones are kept and a portion is missing. Of nearly 1,000,000 clones in the sample, less than 85% were seen once. The sequenced sample consisted of memory CD4+ T cells sorted from blood. Subset indicated: CD45RA-negative fraction. These receptors all come from a man aged 18 to 29 in good health.

This clone was observed a handful of times. The rearrangement links TRBV30 to TRBJ1-4; TRBD1 is a possible D gene (5 bases). Germline V lookup: CDR1 GTSNPN, CDR2 SVGIG (reference sequence). This CDR3 spans 13 amino acids. The V end was cut by 8 bases, the J end by 3 bases, with 13 bases between. The CDR3: CAASGQANEKLFF. CDR3 nucleotides: TGTGCCGCGTCGGGGCAGGCTAATGAAAAACTGTTTTTT.

The chain employs TRBV6-1 and TRBJ1-1; a possible D gene is TRBD1 (6 bases). Between the trimmed V and J ends, which lost 0 bases and 1 base, there was a span of 9 bases. This CDR3 is 15 amino acids long. CDR1 is MNHNS, CDR2 SASEGT, per germline. CDR3 bases: TGTGCCAGCAGTGAAGCCGTCAGGGGGAACACTGAAGCTTTCTTT. The encoded protein is CASSEAVRGNTEAFF.

The rearrangement uses TRBV6-5 and TRBJ2-5; TRBD1 matches 8 bases. Germline assignment: CDR1 MNHEY and CDR2 SVGAGI. Trimming at V came to 5 bases and at J to 7 bases, leaving 9 bases not matched to a gene. This CDR3 has 14 amino acids. CDR3 DNA sequence: TGTGCCAGCAGTCCTCACAGGGGGGTTGGGACCCAGTACTTC. Translation: CASSPHRGVGTQYF.

The chain is built from TRBV7-2 and TRBJ1-5; no reliable D call. This CDR3 comprises 15 residues. V was shortened by 5 bases and J by 0 bases, with 11 bases between the two germline ends. From germline, CDR1 is SGHTA and CDR2 FQGNSA. The DNA for the CDR3 is TGTGCCAGCAGCCCTGTACGCGGTAGCAATCAGCCCCAGCATTTT. The encoded protein is CASSPVRGSNQPQHF.

This chain links TRBV28 with TRBJ1-2; TRBD1 aligns across 8 bases. The CDR3 runs to 13 residues. Germline loops: CDR1 MDHEN, CDR2 SYDVKM. V trimming: 6 bases; J trimming: 5 bases; junction bases outside the gene matches: 5. The CDR3 DNA reads TGTGCCAGCAGCCGGACAGGGACTTATGGCTACACCTTC. Amino acids: CASSRTGTYGYTF.

The chain recombines TRBV5-1 with TRBJ2-7, with 8 bases matching TRBD2. The ends lost 0 bases at V and 5 bases at J; junction bases unmatched: 10. CDR3 size: 16 residues. Germline lookup yields CDR1 SGHRS and CDR2 YFSETQ. CDR3 DNA: TGCGCCAGCAGCTTGGCCCCCCGGGGGGGAGGGGACGAGCAGTACTTC. It is translated as CASSLAPRGGGDEQYF.

As concerns this clone: At the DNA level, this CDR3 is encoded by other sequences in the same sample as well. The chain employs TRBV7-2 and TRBJ2-2, with D possibly being TRBD1 (5 bases). Trimming took 1 base from V and 2 from J, leaving 11 bases between them. The CDR3 spans 16 residues. Germline CDR1 SGHTA, CDR2 FQGNSA. The CDR3 nucleotides are TGTGCCAGCAGCTTAGGGGGCAGGGTTAACACCGGGGAGCTGTTTTTT. Its protein product is CASSLGGRVNTGELFF.

This clone was recorded many times. The rearrangement uses TRBV5-1 and TRBJ2-1; 8 nucleotides agree with TRBD2. J lost 5 bases, V lost 5 bases, and 9 bases had no gene match. There are 15 residues in the CDR3. Germline V gives CDR1 SGHRS, CDR2 YFSETQ. CDR3 nucleotide sequence: TGCGCCAGCAGTACTAGCGGACTTGGACACAATGAGCAGTTCTTC. It yields the protein CASSTSGLGHNEQFF.

V usage is TRBV28 and J usage is TRBJ2-7; 7 positions match TRBD1. The CDR3 contains 16 residues. Germline V gives CDR1 MDHEN, CDR2 SYDVKM. The V segment lost 5 bases and the J segment 7 bases; nucleotides outside the gene matches: 17. CDR3 sequence (DNA): TGTGCCAGCAGTGCCCGACAGGGAAGGGCATCGGGGGAGCAGTACTTC. Its translation is CASSARQGRASGEQYF.

This clone has just a few counts. The chain recombines TRBV27 with TRBJ1-1; D remains ambiguous. CDR1 is MNHEY and CDR2 is SMNVEV in the germline V gene (reference sequence). The CDR3 consists of 13 residues. Deletions cut 5 bases from V and 8 bases from J, with 15 bases between. CDR3 protein: CASSPLGGGEAFF. CDR3 DNA sequence: TGTGCCAGCAGTCCCCTTGGCGGAGGCGAAGCTTTCTTT.

The rearrangement uses TRBV5-1 and TRBJ2-7; 9 bases are a match to TRBD1. The CDR3 length is 15 residues. Germline V gene lookup returns CDR1 SGHRS and CDR2 YFSETQ. Trimming took 0 bases from V and 5 from J; bases not matched to a gene: 6. The CDR3 DNA follows: TGCGCCAGCAGCTTGGCGGGACAGGGTCTTCACGAGCAGTACTTC. The encoded protein is CASSLAGQGLHEQYF.

This clone was observed a few times. V gene TRBV19 combines with J gene TRBJ2-7; TRBD1 aligns across 8 bases. CDR3 length equals 14 residues. Germline V CDR1 and CDR2: LNHDA, SQIVND (reference sequence). With V trimmed by 5 bases and J by 4 bases, 7 bases remained unmatched. CDR3 sequence (DNA): TGTGCCAGTAGTCTCCGGGACAGGTTGTACGAGCAGTACTTC. Protein: CASSLRDRLYEQYF.

The chain is built from TRBV9 and TRBJ2-7, with 12 positions matching TRBD2. The CDR3 is made up of 15 amino acids. Per the germline V gene, CDR1 is SGDLS and CDR2 is YYNGEE. V was clipped by 0 bases and J by 6 bases; unmatched bases: 4. The CDR3 reads CASSVDPSGRGEQYF. In nucleotides, the CDR3 is TGTGCCAGCAGCGTAGACCCTAGCGGGAGGGGCGAGCAGTACTTC. Variable domain in full (rest from reference TRBV9 and TRBJ2-7): DSGVTQTPKHLITATGQRVTLRCSPRSGDLSVYWYQQSLDQGLQFLIQYYNGEERAKGNILERFSAQQFPDLHSELNLSSLELGDSALYFCASSVDPSGRGEQYFGPGTRLTVT.

The chain recombines TRBV30 with TRBJ2-5; TRBD1 matches 8 bases. V was clipped by 2 bases and J by 4 bases; unmatched bases: 6. This CDR3 is built from 14 residues. Germline V gene lookup returns CDR1 GTSNPN and CDR2 SVGIG (reference sequence). CDR3 in DNA: TGTGCCTGGAGTAACGGCAGGGGGCGAGAGACCCAGTACTTC. It encodes CAWSNGRGRETQYF.

With regard to this clone: In the same sample, other DNA sequences code for this CDR3. This rearrangement joins TRBV4-3 to TRBJ2-3, with 14 bases fitting TRBD2. The V gene's germline CDR1 is LGHNA and CDR2 YSLEER. The CDR3 is made up of 18 amino acids. V was pared by 6 bases and J by 0 bases, with 8 bases of the junction left unmatched. In DNA, the CDR3 is TGCGCCAGCAGTCCCGGACTAGCGGGAGGCACTAGCACAGATACGCAGTATTTT. Translating gives CASSPGLAGGTSTDTQYF.

V is TRBV30 and J is TRBJ2-7, with D unclear. CDR1 GTSNPN and CDR2 SVGIG come from the germline V gene (reference sequence). The CDR3 is 16 amino acids. The ends were cut back, 2 bases at V and 2 bases at J, with 19 bases in the middle. The CDR3 here is CAWSPLGQWDTYEQYF. The CDR3 nucleotides are TGTGCCTGGAGTCCCCTGGGCCAGTGGGATACCTACGAGCAGTACTTC.

CDR3 in DNA: TGTGCCAGCAGCCCTAGCGGGACAGGGGGAAACATTCAGTACTTC. Its protein product is CASSPSGTGGNIQYF. The chain joins TRBV7-9 to TRBJ2-4; 11 nucleotides match TRBD1. CDR1 and CDR2 (germline): SEHNR, FQNEAQ (reference sequence). The CDR3 covers 15 residues. With V trimmed by 5 bases and J by 6 bases, 6 bases remained unmatched.

About this clone: Other DNA sequences in the same sample also yield this CDR3. The chain has TRBV5-8 and TRBJ2-3; 10 bases fit TRBD1. The V gene end was trimmed by 1 base and the J gene end by 3 bases; junction bases not matched to a gene: 2. Per the germline V gene, CDR1 is SGHTS and CDR2 is YDEGEE. This CDR3 has 15 amino acids. CDR3 loop: CASSLRQGATDTQYF. In DNA, the CDR3 is TGTGCCAGCAGCTTGAGACAGGGGGCAACAGATACGCAGTATTTT.

The chain links TRBV5-6 to TRBJ2-7; TRBD1 aligns across 8 bases. The germline gives CDR1 SGHDT, CDR2 YYEEEE. This CDR3 comprises 15 residues. The trim removed 1 base at V and 4 bases at J, leaving 7 bases unmatched. In nucleotides, the CDR3 is TGTGCCAGCAGCTTGCTGATGCAGGGGGCGTACGAGCAGTACTTC. The encoded protein is CASSLLMQGAYEQYF.

The gene calls are TRBV9 and TRBJ1-1; 7 nucleotides align to TRBD1. The CDR3 totals 14 residues. The germline V gene encodes CDR1 SGDLS and CDR2 YYNGEE. J was trimmed by 7 bases and V by 3 bases; bases with no gene match: 9. The CDR3 DNA sequence: TGTGCCAGCAGCGCTCGACAGGGTTTGGGTGAAGCTTTCTTT. It encodes CASSARQGLGEAFF.

The chain carries TRBV12-2 and TRBJ1-2. TRBV12-2 is recorded as a pseudogene. This CDR3 is built from 21 residues. The CDR3 here is CASRLASTSQTGRFIIHGYTF. The CDR3 DNA reads as TGTGCAAGTCGCTTAGCTTCTACCAGCCAAACGGGGCGCTTTATTATCCATGGCTACACCTTC.

The genes are TRBV7-9 and TRBJ1-3; D gene unclear. CDR3 size: 14 residues. The germline CDR1 and CDR2 sequences are SEHNR and FQNEAQ (reference sequence). V lost 5 bases and J lost 0, with 8 bases in between. The CDR3 sequence: CASSPNFSGNTIYF. Here the CDR3 DNA reads TGTGCCAGCAGCCCGAACTTCTCTGGAAACACCATATATTTT.

The sample holds a few counts of this clone. The rearrangement joins TRBV7-2 to TRBJ1-5; 8 nucleotides align to TRBD1. This CDR3 is built from 15 residues. From germline, CDR1 is SGHTA and CDR2 FQGNSA. V lost 2 bases to trimming and J lost 6 bases; unmatched junction nucleotides: 6. The chain's CDR3 is CASSLTGGGSQPQHF. The CDR3 DNA reads as TGTGCCAGCAGCTTAACAGGGGGTGGGAGTCAGCCCCAGCATTTT.

V usage is TRBV7-2 and J usage is TRBJ1-5; 7 nucleotides line up with TRBD1. Germline V gives CDR1 SGHTA, CDR2 FQGNSA. The J segment lost 6 bases and the V segment lost 5 bases, leaving 10 bases of the junction unmatched. The CDR3 has 15 amino acids. As DNA, the CDR3 is TGTGCCAGCAGCGGCGGAACAGGGGCCCTTCAGCCCCAGCATTTT. Amino acid sequence: CASSGGTGALQPQHF.

The V gene is TRBV2, the J gene TRBJ2-7; D is uncertain. V dropped 6 bases and J dropped 3 bases, with 9 bases sitting between them. The CDR3 runs to 12 residues. Germline CDR1 SNHLY, CDR2 FYNNEI. The CDR3 DNA follows: TGTGCCAGCAGCGTGTACGGCTACGAGCAGTACTTC. Translation gives CASSVYGYEQYF. Full variable domain (remainder filled in from reference TRBV2 and TRBJ2-7): EPEVTQTPSHQVTQMGQEVILRCVPISNHLYFYWYRQILGQKVEFLVSFYNNEISEKSEIFDDQFSVERPDGSNFTLKIRSTKLEDSAMYFCASSVYGYEQYFGPGTRLTVT.